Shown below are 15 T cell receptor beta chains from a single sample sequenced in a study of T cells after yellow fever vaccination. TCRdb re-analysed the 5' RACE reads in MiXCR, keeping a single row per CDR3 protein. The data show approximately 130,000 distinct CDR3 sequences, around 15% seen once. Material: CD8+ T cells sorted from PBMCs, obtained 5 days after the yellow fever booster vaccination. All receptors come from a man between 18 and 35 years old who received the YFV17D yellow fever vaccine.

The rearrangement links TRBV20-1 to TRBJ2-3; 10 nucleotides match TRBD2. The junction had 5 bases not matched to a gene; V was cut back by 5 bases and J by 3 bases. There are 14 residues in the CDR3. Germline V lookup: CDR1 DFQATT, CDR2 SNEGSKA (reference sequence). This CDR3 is CSAQSGGATDTQYF. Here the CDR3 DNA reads TGCAGTGCTCAAAGCGGGGGGGCAACAGATACGCAGTATTTT.

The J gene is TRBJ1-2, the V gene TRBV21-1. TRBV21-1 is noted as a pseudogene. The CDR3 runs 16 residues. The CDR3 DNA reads TGTGCCAGCAGCAAACGAATAACCGTGTTTTACTATGGCTACACCTTC. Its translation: CASSKRITVFYYGYTF.

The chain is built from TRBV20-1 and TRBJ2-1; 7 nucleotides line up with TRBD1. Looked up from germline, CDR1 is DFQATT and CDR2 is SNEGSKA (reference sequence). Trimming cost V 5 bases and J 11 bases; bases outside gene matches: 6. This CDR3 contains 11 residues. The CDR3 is CSAGYRGKQFF. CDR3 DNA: TGCAGTGCTGGGTACAGGGGAAAGCAGTTCTTC.

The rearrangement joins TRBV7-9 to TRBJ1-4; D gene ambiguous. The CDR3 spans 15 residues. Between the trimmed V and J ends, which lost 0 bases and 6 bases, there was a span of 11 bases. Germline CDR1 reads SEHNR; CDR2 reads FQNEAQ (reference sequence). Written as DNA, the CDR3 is TGTGCCAGCAGCTTAGCGCGAACAGCGGATGAAAAACTGTTTTTT. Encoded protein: CASSLARTADEKLFF. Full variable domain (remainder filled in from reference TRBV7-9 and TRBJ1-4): DTGVSQNPRHKITKRGQNVTFRCDPISEHNRLYWYRQTLGQGPEFLTYFQNEAQLEKSRLLSDRFSAERPKGSFSTLEIQRTEQGDSAMYLCASSLARTADEKLFFGSGTQLSVL.

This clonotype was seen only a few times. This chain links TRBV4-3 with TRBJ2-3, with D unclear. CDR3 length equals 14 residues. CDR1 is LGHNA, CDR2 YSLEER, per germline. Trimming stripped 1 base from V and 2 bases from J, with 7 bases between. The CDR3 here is CASSQGVLTDTQYF. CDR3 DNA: TGCGCCAGCAGCCAAGGGGTCCTCACAGATACGCAGTATTTT.

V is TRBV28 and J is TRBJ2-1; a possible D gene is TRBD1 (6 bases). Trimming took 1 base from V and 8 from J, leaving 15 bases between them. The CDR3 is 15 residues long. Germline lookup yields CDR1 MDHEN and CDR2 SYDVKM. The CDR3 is CASSLFGQPWDEQFF. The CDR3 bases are TGTGCCAGCAGTTTATTCGGACAGCCGTGGGATGAGCAGTTCTTC.

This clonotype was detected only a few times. In DNA, the CDR3 is TGTGCCAGCAGCTTAGGGGGTCAGGGTGGCACTGAAGCTTTCTTT. Its translation is CASSLGGQGGTEAFF. This chain connects TRBV7-9 to TRBJ1-1; D is possibly TRBD1 (5 bases). The CDR3 contains 15 residues. Looked up from germline, CDR1 is SEHNR and CDR2 is FQNEAQ (reference sequence). V lost 1 base to trimming and J lost 4 bases, with 13 bases between them.

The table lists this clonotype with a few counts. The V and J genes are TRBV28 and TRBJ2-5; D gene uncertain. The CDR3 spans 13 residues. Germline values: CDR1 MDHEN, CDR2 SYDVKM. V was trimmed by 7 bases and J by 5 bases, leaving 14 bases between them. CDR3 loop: CASTDPWSETQYF. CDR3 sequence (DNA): TGTGCCAGCACCGACCCCTGGAGTGAGACCCAGTACTTC.

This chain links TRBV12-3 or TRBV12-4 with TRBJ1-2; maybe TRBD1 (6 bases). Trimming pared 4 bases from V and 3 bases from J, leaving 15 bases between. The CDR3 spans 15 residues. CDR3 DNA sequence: TGTGCCAGCAGTTCCAACGCGCGACAGGACTATGGCTACACCTTC. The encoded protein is CASSSNARQDYGYTF.

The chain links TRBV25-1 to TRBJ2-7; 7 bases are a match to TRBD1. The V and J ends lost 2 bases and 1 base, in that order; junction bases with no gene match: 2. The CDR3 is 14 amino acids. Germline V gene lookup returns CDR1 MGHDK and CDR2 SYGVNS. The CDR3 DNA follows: TGTGCCAGCAGTGAACCGGGACAGTCCTACGAGCAGTACGTC. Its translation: CASSEPGQSYEQYV.

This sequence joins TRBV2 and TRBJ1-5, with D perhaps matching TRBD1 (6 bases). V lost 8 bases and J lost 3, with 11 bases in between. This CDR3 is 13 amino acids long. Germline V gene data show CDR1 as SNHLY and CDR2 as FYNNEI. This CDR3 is CASLDRLNQPQHF. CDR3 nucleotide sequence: TGTGCCAGCCTCGACAGGCTCAATCAGCCCCAGCATTTT.

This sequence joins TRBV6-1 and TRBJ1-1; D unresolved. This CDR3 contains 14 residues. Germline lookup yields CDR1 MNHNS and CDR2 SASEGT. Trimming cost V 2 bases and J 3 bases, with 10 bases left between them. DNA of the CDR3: TGTGCCAGCAGTGAAAAGGTGGGATACACTGAAGCTTTCTTT. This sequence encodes CASSEKVGYTEAFF.

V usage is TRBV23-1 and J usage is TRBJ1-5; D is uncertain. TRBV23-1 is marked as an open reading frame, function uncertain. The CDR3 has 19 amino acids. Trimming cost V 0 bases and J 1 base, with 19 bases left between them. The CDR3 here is CASSQSPASGPISNQPQHF. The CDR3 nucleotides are TGCGCCAGCAGTCAATCTCCGGCTTCCGGCCCAATAAGCAATCAGCCCCAGCATTTT.

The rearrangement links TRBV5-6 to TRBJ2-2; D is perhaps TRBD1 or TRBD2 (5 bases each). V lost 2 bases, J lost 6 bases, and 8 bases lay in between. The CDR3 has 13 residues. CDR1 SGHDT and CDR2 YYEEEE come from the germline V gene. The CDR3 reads CASSFGGPGELFF. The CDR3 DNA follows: TGTGCCAGCAGCTTTGGGGGACCCGGGGAGCTGTTTTTT.

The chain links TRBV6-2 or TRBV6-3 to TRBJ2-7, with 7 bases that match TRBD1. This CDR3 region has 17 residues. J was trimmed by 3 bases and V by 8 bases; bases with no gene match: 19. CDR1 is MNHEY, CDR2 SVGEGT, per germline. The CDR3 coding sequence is TGTGCCAGCGCCGGAGACAGGGTCGTACTAAGGATCTACGAGCAGTACTTC. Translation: CASAGDRVVLRIYEQYF.